One TCR beta chain is described in this entry. The sample belongs to a study of post-analysis software for immune sequencing data. From germline, CDR1 is LNHNV and CDR2 YYDKDF (reference sequence). CDR3 size: 13 residues. Unique molecular identifiers had been added to the TCR beta cDNA libraries. TCRdb called the PCR reads again in MiXCR, with one record for every CDR3 protein. Here the sample spans around 150,000 distinct CDR3 sequences, roughly 34% being singletons. The gene calls are TRBV15 and TRBJ2-5; possibly TRBD1 or TRBD2 for D (5 bases each). The J call may be wrong; the DNA end is better matched by TRBJ2-7. The source material was blood, sampled after autologous hematopoietic stem cell transplantation. The sequence came from a girl aged 10 to 17 with multiple sclerosis. CDR3 bases: TGTGCCACCAGCAGAGATCGGGGACACGAGCAGTACTTC. Its translation: CATSRDRGHEQYF.